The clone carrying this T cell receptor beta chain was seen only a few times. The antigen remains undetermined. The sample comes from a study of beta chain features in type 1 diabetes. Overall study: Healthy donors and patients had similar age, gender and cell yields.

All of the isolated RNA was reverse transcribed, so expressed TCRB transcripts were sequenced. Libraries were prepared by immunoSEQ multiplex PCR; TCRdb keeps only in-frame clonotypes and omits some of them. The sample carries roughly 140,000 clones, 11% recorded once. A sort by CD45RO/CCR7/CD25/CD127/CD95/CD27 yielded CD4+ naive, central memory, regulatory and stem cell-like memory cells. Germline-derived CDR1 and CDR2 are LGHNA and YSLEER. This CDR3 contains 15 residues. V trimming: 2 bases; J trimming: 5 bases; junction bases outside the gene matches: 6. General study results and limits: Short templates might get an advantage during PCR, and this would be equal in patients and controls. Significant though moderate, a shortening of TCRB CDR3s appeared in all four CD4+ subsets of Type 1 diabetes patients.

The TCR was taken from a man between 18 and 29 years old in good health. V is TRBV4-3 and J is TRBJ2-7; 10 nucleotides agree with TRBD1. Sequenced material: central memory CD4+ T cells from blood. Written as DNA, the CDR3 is TGCGCCAGCAGCCAACCGGGACAGGGGTCCCACGAGCAGTACTTC. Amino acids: CASSQPGQGSHEQYF.